These 9 T cell receptor beta chains were sequenced from one sample in a study of cytomegalovirus exposure and HLA in healthy donors (dated by TCRdb to 2015 to 2018). The protocol used for the library was the immunoSEQ multiplex PCR assay. A mixture of 60 forward primers for TCR Vbeta segments and 13 reverse primers for TCR Jbeta segments was used in the multiplex PCR. This is the immuneACCESS table as TCRdb keeps it, with only in-frame sequences that have V and J called. A part of the clones is gone; compared with another copy, unresolved V genes explain less than half, and the rest is unexplained. The sample data list about 78,000 clones, and roughly 80% of these were observed just once. The ten top clones hold 2.4% of the sample. Material: PBMCs. All receptors come from a woman in her forties or fifties in good health and CMV-seronegative.

This clone was seen only a few times. The chain links TRBV7-9 to TRBJ1-1; TRBD1 aligns across 7 bases. This CDR3 region has 16 residues. Germline V gene lookup returns CDR1 SEHNR and CDR2 FQNEAQ (reference sequence). V lost 5 bases, J lost 0 bases, and 9 bases stayed unmatched. CDR3 in amino acids: CASSPRTQGMNTEAFF. The CDR3 DNA reads as TGTGCCAGCAGCCCGAGGACACAGGGGATGAACACTGAAGCTTTCTTT.

This clone was observed a handful of times. V gene TRBV19 combines with J gene TRBJ1-2, with TRBD1 as a possible D gene (5 bases). The CDR3 totals 13 residues. The germline V gene encodes CDR1 LNHDA and CDR2 SQIVND (reference sequence). V was pared by 1 base and J by 4 bases, with 7 bases between. CDR3 sequence (DNA): TGTGCCAGTAGTATAGCAGGGCCCTATGGCTACACCTTC. Protein product: CASSIAGPYGYTF.

This clone was picked up a small number of times. The chain has TRBV10-3 and TRBJ1-3; the D is unclear. CDR3 length equals 13 residues. V was shortened by 10 bases and J by 0 bases, with 10 bases between the two germline ends. The germline gives CDR1 ENHRY, CDR2 SYGVKD. CDR3 residues: CATYESSGNTIYF. The CDR3 nucleotides read TGTGCCACCTATGAGAGCTCTGGAAACACCATATATTTT.

The chain carries TRBV5-1 and TRBJ1-2, with D perhaps TRBD1 (5 bases). Per germline, CDR1 SGHRS and CDR2 YFSETQ. With 0 bases removed from V and 2 bases from J, the gap between germline ends came to 5 bases. CDR3 length: 13 amino acids. Here the CDR3 DNA reads TGCGCCAGCAGCTTGGGGACAAACTATGGCTACACCTTC. Amino acids: CASSLGTNYGYTF.

The J gene is TRBJ2-6, the V gene TRBV7-6; 8 bases map to TRBD1. The CDR3 is 17 residues long. V lost 4 bases to trimming and J lost 1 base; unmatched junction nucleotides: 6. The V gene's germline CDR1 is SGHVS and CDR2 FNYEAQ. The CDR3 DNA sequence: TGTGCCAGCAGCTCACAGGGGGGTTGGTCTGGGGCCAACGTCCTGACTTTC. This sequence encodes CASSSQGGWSGANVLTF.

This sequence joins TRBV7-9 and TRBJ1-1; 7 bases are shared with TRBD1. The germline CDR1 and CDR2 sequences are SEHNR and FQNEAQ (reference sequence). V shed 3 bases and J 1 base; nucleotides not matched to a gene: 11. The CDR3 is 17 amino acids. The CDR3 protein is CASSFPTFDRENTEAFF. DNA of the CDR3: TGTGCCAGCAGCTTCCCCACCTTTGACAGGGAGAACACTGAAGCTTTCTTT.

This clone was picked up a small number of times. The V gene is TRBV5-5, the J gene TRBJ2-4; D is perhaps TRBD2 (5 bases). Germline-derived CDR1 and CDR2 are SGHKS and YYEKEE (reference sequence). This CDR3 comprises 14 residues. Trimming took off 3 bases at V and 7 bases at J, with 14 bases between the two ends. CDR3 amino acids: CASSSPGLGNIQYF. The CDR3 DNA reads TGTGCCAGCAGCTCCCCAGGACTGGGGAACATTCAGTACTTC.

The chain links TRBV5-1 to TRBJ2-1, with TRBD2 matching over 12 bases. J was trimmed by 5 bases and V by 2 bases; bases with no gene match: 5. Germline CDR1 SGHRS, CDR2 YFSETQ. The CDR3 consists of 16 residues. The CDR3 region has the DNA TGCGCCAGCAGCTTACCGACTAGCGGGGGCAACAATGAGCAGTTCTTC. It is translated as CASSLPTSGGNNEQFF.

The chain has TRBV4-2 and TRBJ1-1; D perhaps matches TRBD1 (6 bases). The CDR3 loop spans 14 amino acids. Per germline, CDR1 LGHNA and CDR2 YNFKEQ. Trimming left V 1 base short and J 7 bases short, with 13 bases between. DNA for the CDR3: TGTGCCAGCAGCCAAGGGGCAGGGGAAATTGAAGCTTTCTTT. Its protein product is CASSQGAGEIEAFF.